These 30 T cell receptor beta chains originate from one sample sequenced in a study of beta chain features in type 1 diabetes. Expressed TCRB transcripts were sequenced after all isolated RNA was converted to cDNA. Sequencing used immunoSEQ multiplex PCR; TCRdb keeps in-frame clones, though not all of them. The repertoire holds roughly 700,000 clones, with 10% to 15% as singletons. These TCRs are of unknown antigen specificity. Study outcomes and limitations: TCRB CDR3s were moderately but significantly shorter in Type 1 diabetes patients in all four CD4+ subsets.

Sample: naive CD4+ T cells from blood. The receptors stem from a man aged 18 to 29 with type 1 diabetes.

This clone was seen only a few times. The chain links TRBV27 to TRBJ1-1; weak D call: TRBD1 (5 bases). The CDR3 is 13 residues long. V was shortened by 7 bases and J by 4 bases, with 13 bases between the two germline ends. Germline loops: CDR1 MNHEY, CDR2 SMNVEV (reference sequence). The CDR3, as DNA: TGTGCCAGCACACGCTGGGGGAGCACTGAAGCTTTCTTT. Protein product: CASTRWGSTEAFF.

This clone has more than one count but fewer than ten. The chain employs TRBV2 and TRBJ1-2, with D possibly being TRBD1 (5 bases). Trimming took 0 bases from V and 0 from J, leaving 14 bases between them. The CDR3 loop spans 17 amino acids. Germline V gene lookup returns CDR1 SNHLY and CDR2 FYNNEI. The CDR3 region is CASSEAPGPAPNYGYTF. As DNA, the CDR3 is TGTGCCAGCAGTGAAGCGCCGGGGCCTGCGCCTAACTATGGCTACACCTTC. The full variable domain, its missing parts supplied by reference TRBV2 and TRBJ1-2, is EPEVTQTPSHQVTQMGQEVILRCVPISNHLYFYWYRQILGQKVEFLVSFYNNEISEKSEIFDDQFSVERPDGSNFTLKIRSTKLEDSAMYFCASSEAPGPAPNYGYTFGSGTRLTVV.

CDR3 bases: TGTGCCTGGAGGAGGGCTGGAAACACCATATATTTT. Translation: CAWRRAGNTIYF. The rearrangement links TRBV30 to TRBJ1-3; D uncertain. CDR1 is GTSNPN, CDR2 SVGIG, per germline (reference sequence). Trimming took off 3 bases at V and 2 bases at J, with 5 bases between the two ends. This CDR3 has 12 amino acids.

The chain recombines TRBV28 with TRBJ2-5; 9 bases line up with TRBD2. V trimming: 6 bases; J trimming: 5 bases; junction bases outside the gene matches: 10. CDR1 is MDHEN, CDR2 SYDVKM, per germline. The CDR3 loop spans 15 amino acids. The CDR3 DNA reads TGTGCCAGCAGGCCCTCGGGACTAGCTAGGGAGACCCAGTACTTC. Translated, it gives CASRPSGLARETQYF.

The gene calls are TRBV6-5 and TRBJ1-1; the D gene is possibly TRBD1 (5 bases). Trimming left V 0 bases short and J 5 bases short, with 7 bases between. The CDR3 is made up of 13 amino acids. CDR1 is MNHEY, CDR2 SVGAGI, per germline. CDR3: CASSYSGETEAFF. In DNA form, the CDR3 reads TGTGCCAGCAGTTACTCGGGGGAAACTGAAGCTTTCTTT.

The chain combines TRBV6-5 with TRBJ1-5; 8 bases map to TRBD1. Per the germline V gene, CDR1 is MNHEY and CDR2 is SVGAGI. This CDR3 contains 15 residues. With V trimmed by 2 bases and J by 6 bases, 6 bases remained unmatched. In nucleotides, the CDR3 is TGTGCCAGCAGTTACGGCAGGGGGCAAGGTCAGCCCCAGCATTTT. It translates to CASSYGRGQGQPQHF.

This clone occurred a few times. Here the CDR3 reads CASSPESPYGYTF. The CDR3 nucleotides read TGTGCCAGCAGCCCTGAATCCCCTTATGGCTACACCTTC. The chain recombines TRBV6-5 with TRBJ1-2; D not resolved. V was clipped by 6 bases and J by 5 bases, with 13 bases between them. The CDR3 is 13 residues long. The V gene's germline CDR1 is MNHEY and CDR2 SVGAGI.

This clone was recorded a few times. The J gene is TRBJ2-3, the V gene TRBV14; D is ambiguous. Germline V gives CDR1 SGHDN, CDR2 FVKESK. The CDR3 totals 14 residues. Trimming cost V 3 bases and J 4 bases, with 11 bases left between them. CDR3 amino acids: CASSHRRGSDTQYF. DNA for the CDR3: TGTGCCAGCAGCCACCGCCGTGGCTCAGATACGCAGTATTTT.

This clone has just a few counts. This chain connects TRBV6-1 to TRBJ2-1; perhaps D is TRBD1 or TRBD2 (6 bases each). From germline, CDR1 is MNHNS and CDR2 SASEGT. V was cut by 4 bases and J by 3 bases, with 10 bases left in between. This CDR3 comprises 14 residues. The CDR3 here is CASSVGGYYNEQFF. CDR3 in DNA: TGTGCCAGCAGTGTGGGGGGCTACTACAATGAGCAGTTCTTC.

This clone was seen a few times. The J gene is TRBJ1-5, the V gene TRBV10-3; D not resolved. Germline values: CDR1 ENHRY, CDR2 SYGVKD. This CDR3 is 14 amino acids long. V was pared by 10 bases and J by 3 bases, with 16 bases between. CDR3 DNA sequence: TGTGCCACCAAGGAGGGCAGTATCAATCAGCCCCAGCATTTT. Translation gives CATKEGSINQPQHF.

The chain is built from TRBV4-2 and TRBJ2-5; 9 bases line up with TRBD2. Germline V gives CDR1 LGHNA, CDR2 YNFKEQ. The junction had 2 bases not matched to a gene; V was cut back by 0 bases and J by 3 bases. The CDR3 has 15 residues. CDR3 in DNA: TGTGCCAGCAGCCAAGAGGCGGGGGGGGAAGAGACCCAGTACTTC. As protein: CASSQEAGGEETQYF.

This clone was seen only a few times. Mismatch with germline at one junction end may stem from a read error. The chain recombines TRBV4-2 with TRBJ2-2; unclear D gene. The CDR3 is made up of 15 amino acids. CDR1 is LGHNA, CDR2 YNFKEQ, per germline. The CDR3 loop is CASTQVERDTGELFF. CDR3 nucleotide sequence: TGTGCCAGCACCCAAGTTGAGAGAGACACCGGGGAGCTGTTTTTT.

This clone was observed a handful of times. The J gene is TRBJ2-7, the V gene TRBV21-1; TRBD2, the table's D call, was not compared with the DNA. TRBV21-1 is annotated as a pseudogene. The CDR3 totals 19 residues. CDR3 nucleotides: TGTGCCAGCAGCAAAGGGGTGGGACTAGCGGAACAAAACTCCTACGAGCAGTACTTC. Its protein is CASSKGVGLAEQNSYEQYF.

This clone turned up a few times. The gene calls are TRBV19 and TRBJ2-3; 8 bases fit TRBD2. The trim removed 9 bases at V and 5 bases at J, leaving 4 bases unmatched. CDR3 length: 12 residues. Germline loops: CDR1 LNHDA, CDR2 SQIVND (reference sequence). CDR3 sequence (DNA): TGTGCCAGCGGACTAGCCAGAGATACGCAGTATTTT. As protein: CASGLARDTQYF.

The sample holds a few counts of this clone. The chain recombines TRBV14 with TRBJ1-2; possibly TRBD1 for D (5 bases). This CDR3 has 12 amino acids. Trimming shortened V by 7 bases and J by 6 bases, and 12 bases separated the two germline ends. From germline, CDR1 is SGHDN and CDR2 FVKESK. CDR3 loop: CASKRWGDGYTF. The CDR3 nucleotides read TGTGCCAGCAAGAGGTGGGGCGATGGCTACACCTTC. Full variable domain (remainder filled in from reference TRBV14 and TRBJ1-2): EAGVTQFPSHSVIEKGQTVTLRCDPISGHDNLYWYRRVMGKEIKFLLHFVKESKQDESGMPNNRFLAERTGGTYSTLKVQPAELEDSGVYFCASKRWGDGYTFGSGTRLTVV.

There are a few counts of this clone. The gene calls are TRBV6-5 and TRBJ2-5; 7 bases are shared with TRBD2. CDR3 size: 15 residues. Germline V CDR1 and CDR2: MNHEY, SVGAGI. V lost 7 bases, J lost 4 bases, and 12 bases stayed unmatched. CDR3 in DNA: TGTGCCAGCATTGGTAGGGACTACCCCCCAGAGACCCAGTACTTC. This encodes CASIGRDYPPETQYF.

There are a few counts of this clone. The chain uses TRBV14 and TRBJ1-1; unclear D gene. V lost 1 base and J lost 2, with 11 bases in between. This CDR3 region has 15 residues. Germline V CDR1 and CDR2: SGHDN, FVKESK. Here the CDR3 reads CASSQVSGANTEAFF. The CDR3 nucleotides read TGTGCCAGCAGCCAAGTGTCAGGTGCTAACACTGAAGCTTTCTTT.

This clone was picked up a small number of times. The gene calls are TRBV27 and TRBJ1-6, with D hard to call. With 8 bases removed from V and 7 bases from J, the gap between germline ends came to 9 bases. Germline V CDR1 and CDR2: MNHEY, SMNVEV (reference sequence). The CDR3 spans 12 residues. The CDR3 DNA reads as TGTGCCAGCGGAAGGGCGAATTCACCCCTCCACTTT. It encodes CASGRANSPLHF.

CDR3 bases: TGTGCCAGCGGGTCTGAAACAGGGTTCGGGCAGTTCTTC. Amino acids: CASGSETGFGQFF. The chain employs TRBV27 and TRBJ2-1, with D maybe TRBD1 (6 bases). The V end was cut by 8 bases, the J end by 12 bases, with 20 bases between. The CDR3 is 13 amino acids. In germline, CDR1 is MNHEY, CDR2 SMNVEV (reference sequence).

CDR3 amino acids: CASSLEATNEKLFF. CDR3 DNA sequence: TGCGCCAGCAGCTTGGAAGCAACTAATGAAAAACTGTTTTTT. J is TRBJ1-4 and V is TRBV5-1; no definite D call. V dropped 0 bases and J dropped 0 bases, with 3 bases sitting between them. The CDR3 length is 14 residues. In germline, CDR1 is SGHRS, CDR2 YFSETQ.

The J gene is TRBJ2-1, the V gene TRBV11-3, with D perhaps TRBD2 (5 bases). This CDR3 is built from 15 residues. V was cut by 0 bases and J by 9 bases, with 15 bases left in between. Germline lookup yields CDR1 SGHNT and CDR2 YENEEA. Here the CDR3 DNA reads TGTGCCAGCAGCTTAGATCGAAAGGTAGAGGGTGAGCAGTTCTTC. As protein: CASSLDRKVEGEQFF.

The DNA for the CDR3 is TGCGCCAGCAGCTTGGCGTTGGCACCTAACTATGGCTACACCTTC. Translating it yields CASSLALAPNYGYTF. The chain couples TRBV5-1 to TRBJ1-2; D ambiguous. The germline gives CDR1 SGHRS, CDR2 YFSETQ. V was shortened by 0 bases and J by 0 bases, with 9 bases between the two germline ends. The CDR3 is 15 amino acids.

This clone was observed a handful of times. V is TRBV7-8 and J is TRBJ2-1; a weak D match, TRBD1 (7 bases). V lost 7 bases to trimming and J lost 2 bases, with 18 bases between them. Germline CDR1 reads SGHVS; CDR2 reads FQNEAQ. This CDR3 has 16 amino acids. The CDR3 loop reads CASTLTEGAPYNEQFF. In DNA, the CDR3 is TGTGCCAGCACCCTAACGGAGGGGGCCCCCTACAATGAGCAGTTCTTC. The complete variable domain, with remaining parts taken from reference TRBV7-8 and TRBJ2-1, reads GAGVSQSPRYKVAKRGQDVALRCDPISGHVSLFWYQQALGQGPEFLTYFQNEAQLDKSGLPSDRFFAERPEGSVSTLKIQRTQQEDSAVYLCASTLTEGAPYNEQFFGPGTRLTVL.

The chain employs TRBV19 and TRBJ1-3; 7 nucleotides match TRBD1. This CDR3 comprises 14 residues. The germline V gene has CDR1 LNHDA and CDR2 SQIVND (reference sequence). The V gene end was trimmed by 6 bases and the J gene end by 2 bases; junction bases not matched to a gene: 4. CDR3 sequence: CASRKGATGNTIYF. The CDR3 coding sequence is TGTGCCAGTAGGAAGGGGGCCACTGGAAACACCATATATTTT.

The chain links TRBV2 to TRBJ2-1; perhaps TRBD2 as D (6 bases). The CDR3 sequence is 13 residues long. Germline-derived CDR1 and CDR2 are SNHLY and FYNNEI. Between the trimmed V and J ends, which lost 4 bases and 9 bases, there was a span of 13 bases. In nucleotides, the CDR3 is TGTGCCAGCAGTGCAGGTACTAGCAGTGAGCAGTTCTTC. Amino acids: CASSAGTSSEQFF.

The rearrangement links TRBV7-6 to TRBJ2-7; TRBD2 aligns across 15 bases. This CDR3 is 16 amino acids long. Germline lookup yields CDR1 SGHVS and CDR2 FNYEAQ. Trimming took 5 bases from V and 5 from J; bases not matched to a gene: 7. The CDR3: CASSPGTSGGQDEQYF. In DNA, the CDR3 is TGTGCCAGCAGCCCCGGGACTAGCGGGGGGCAGGACGAGCAGTACTTC.

The rearrangement uses TRBV30 and TRBJ2-7; 8 bases are shared with TRBD1. The CDR3 contains 13 residues. CDR1 and CDR2 from the germline V gene are GTSNPN and SVGIG (reference sequence). V trimming: 4 bases; J trimming: 7 bases; junction bases outside the gene matches: 9. DNA for the CDR3: TGTGCCTGGATGTGGCAGGGGGCGAGGGAGCAGTACTTC. This codes for CAWMWQGAREQYF.

The rearrangement links TRBV2 to TRBJ2-4; 9 bases fit TRBD2. V shed 7 bases and J 6 bases; nucleotides not matched to a gene: 10. The length of the CDR3 is 15 residues. The germline V gene encodes CDR1 SNHLY and CDR2 FYNNEI. CDR3 protein: CASNSGGLRTNIQYF. The CDR3 nucleotides are TGTGCCAGCAATAGCGGGGGACTACGCACAAACATTCAGTACTTC.

In its sample, this clone was seen a few times. The CDR3 DNA follows: TGTGCCAGCAGTGAAGTTCATGGGGGCACCTTCTCTGGGGCCAACGTCCTGACTTTC. Protein sequence: CASSEVHGGTFSGANVLTF. This sequence joins TRBV6-1 and TRBJ2-6, with D perhaps matching TRBD1 (6 bases). The V gene lost 1 base and the J gene lost 0 bases, with 16 bases spanning the gap. The CDR3 contains 19 residues. The germline CDR1 and CDR2 sequences are MNHNS and SASEGT.

The genes are TRBV28 and TRBJ2-7; 10 nucleotides align to TRBD2. Looked up from germline, CDR1 is MDHEN and CDR2 is SYDVKM. The CDR3 runs to 14 residues. After removal of 6 bases from V and 1 base from J, the junction contained 3 bases not matched to a gene. The CDR3 region has the DNA TGTGCCAGCAGCCGGACTAGCGGTTCCTACGAGCAGTACTTC. Translating gives CASSRTSGSYEQYF. The full variable domain, in which reference TRBV28 and TRBJ2-7 provide the parts outside the CDR3, is DVKVTQSSRYLVKRTGEKVFLECVQDMDHENMFWYRQDPGLGLRLIYFSYDVKMKEKGDIPEGYSVSREKKERFSLILESASTNQTSMYLCASSRTSGSYEQYFGPGTRLTVT.